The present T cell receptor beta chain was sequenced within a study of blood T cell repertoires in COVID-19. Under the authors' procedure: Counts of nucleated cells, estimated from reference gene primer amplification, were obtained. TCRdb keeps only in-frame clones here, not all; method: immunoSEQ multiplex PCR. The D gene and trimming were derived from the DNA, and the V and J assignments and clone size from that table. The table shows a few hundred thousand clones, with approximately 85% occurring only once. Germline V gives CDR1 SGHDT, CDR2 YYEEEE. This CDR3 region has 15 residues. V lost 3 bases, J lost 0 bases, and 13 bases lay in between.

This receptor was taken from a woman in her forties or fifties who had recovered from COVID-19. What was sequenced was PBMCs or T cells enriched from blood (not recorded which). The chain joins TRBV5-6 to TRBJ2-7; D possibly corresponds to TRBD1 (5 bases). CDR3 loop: CASSSRNRNSYEQYF. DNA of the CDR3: TGTGCCAGCAGCTCCCGAAACAGGAACTCCTACGAGCAGTACTTC.